Listed below are T cell receptor beta chains from one sample, sequenced in a study of CD8 T cells in Susac syndrome. TCRdb re-derived calls from the immunoSEQ multiplex PCR reads in MiXCR, one entry per CDR3 protein. The repertoire holds approximately 180,000 distinct CDR3 sequences, with 90% to 97% as singletons. Sequences were obtained from CD4+ T cells from PBMCs. Source of these receptors: a human donor with multiple sclerosis. The CDR3 runs from the conserved cysteine through the conserved F or W. A D gene is named only where the DNA matches it firmly. A clone size is listed for some rows: how often the clone was seen (once, few, many), or a class if it is expanded.

. TRBJ2-3 . TRBV29-1 TGCAGCGCAGAACCCGGCAGGAGAGATACGCAGTATTTT CSAEPGRRDTQYF
. TRBJ2-7 . TRBV7-9 TGTGCCAGCGGGGCGGTGAACGGAATCTACGAGCAGTACTTC CASGAVNGIYEQYF
. TRBJ1-2 TRBD1 TRBV18 TGTGCCAGCTCATCCGGGACAGGGGGCAATGGCTACACCTTC CASSSGTGGNGYTF
. TRBJ2-5 TRBD1 TRBV9 TGTGCCAGCAGCAAGAACAGGGGGCGGGAGACCCAGTACTTC CASSKNRGRETQYF
. TRBJ2-3 . TRBV28 TGTGCCAGCAGTTTATGGACAGGCACAGATACGCAGTATTTT CASSLWTGTDTQYF
. TRBJ2-7 . TRBV5-1 TGCGCCAGCAGCGAGGGTGTCTACGAGCAGTACTTC CASSEGVYEQYF
. TRBJ1-6 . TRBV7-3 TGTGCCAGCAGCCGGAGCGGGGGGGAACTTTCACCCCTCCACTTT CASSRSGGELSPLHF
few TRBJ2-5 . TRBV6-6 TGTGCCAGCAGACAGGGTGGAGAGACCCAGTACTTC CASRQGGETQYF
. TRBJ1-5 . TRBV6-1 TGTGCCAGCAGGGACCCCTTCTTGGGCCAGCCCCAGCATTTT CASRDPFLGQPQHF
. TRBJ1-4 TRBD1 TRBV7-9 TGTGCCAGCAGCCAGGGGACAGGGGGTGAAAAACTGTTTTTT CASSQGTGGEKLFF
. TRBJ1-1 TRBD1 TRBV29-1 TGCAGCGTTGATACAGGGGGTAGGGGCACTGAAGCTTTCTTT CSVDTGGRGTEAFF
. TRBJ2-5 . TRBV18 TGTGCCAGCTCACCTGGACTCGCAGGGGAGCCCCAGTACTTC CASSPGLAGEPQYF
once TRBJ1-1 TRBD1 TRBV25-1 TGTGCCAGCAAGGACAGGGGGTCAACGAACACTGAAGCTTTCTTT CASKDRGSTNTEAFF
. TRBJ2-7 TRBD1 TRBV29-1 TGCAGCGTTCGAACCGGGACAGGGCCCTACGAGCAGTACTTC CSVRTGTGPYEQYF
. TRBJ1-1 TRBD1 TRBV25-1 TGTGCCAGCAGGCAGACCGGGACAGGGCTTAATCCTGAAGCTTTCTTT CASRQTGTGLNPEAFF
. TRBJ2-6 TRBD2 TRBV14 TGTGCCAGCAGCCATCCCGGGGGGAACCACTCTGGGGCCAACGTCCTGACTTTC CASSHPGGNHSGANVLTF
once TRBJ2-6 . TRBV7-8 TGTGCCAGCAGCAGAACCGGGACAACCTCTGGGGCCAACGTCCTGACTTTC CASSRTGTTSGANVLTF
. TRBJ2-3 TRBD1 TRBV12-3/TRBV12-4 TGTGCCAGCACAAAGCCGGGGACAGCTAGCACAGATACGCAGTATTTT CASTKPGTASTDTQYF
. TRBJ2-3 . TRBV9 TGTGCCAGCAGCGTAGGAGAGGGACCAGATACGCAGTATTTT CASSVGEGPDTQYF
. TRBJ2-2 . TRBV6-6 TGTGCCTCGGGGGATTTCACCGGGGAGCTGTTTTTT CASGDFTGELFF
. TRBJ1-2 TRBD1 TRBV29-1 TGCAGCGTTTCAGGGACAGGGGCAGGCTACACCTTC CSVSGTGAGYTF
. TRBJ2-3 . TRBV12-3/TRBV12-4 TGTGCCAGCAGTCAGGGTGGAGGGGCAGATACGCAGTATTTT CASSQGGGADTQYF
. TRBJ1-6 TRBD1 TRBV9 TGTGCCAGCAGCGAACAGGGGAATTCACCCCTCCACTTT CASSEQGNSPLHF
. TRBJ1-2 . TRBV18 TGTGCCAGCTCACAGGACTATGGCTACACCTTC CASSQDYGYTF
. TRBJ1-2 . TRBV5-1 TGCGCCAGCAGCTTGGCCGGAGGGTATGGCTACACCTTC CASSLAGGYGYTF
. TRBJ2-3 . TRBV30 TGTGCCTGGAGTGTTAAGGGGGGGTCAGATACGCAGTATTTT CAWSVKGGSDTQYF
few TRBJ1-5 TRBD1 TRBV6-6 TGTGCCAGCAGTGGACAGGGCAGTCAGCCCCAGCATTTT CASSGQGSQPQHF
. TRBJ2-7 TRBD2 TRBV7-9 TGTGCCAGCAGCTCTCTCCGGGAGGCTTTCTCCGAGCAGTACTTC CASSSLREAFSEQYF
. TRBJ2-3 . TRBV20-1 TGCAGTGCTAGAGACTCAGGAGAGGTGGATACGCAGTATTTT CSARDSGEVDTQYF
. TRBJ1-5 . TRBV19 TGTGCCAGTAGGGATAGCAATCAGCCCCAGCATTTT CASRDSNQPQHF
. TRBJ2-1 . TRBV12-5 TGTGCTAGTGGTTTGCCCCCAGGGTACGCCCCGAGTGACTCCTACAATGAGCAGTTCTTC CASGLPPGYAPSDSYNEQFF
. TRBJ1-5 . TRBV6-5 TGTGCCAGCAGTTTAGTCGGGGGGGCGGTTGTAGGTGGTAGCAATCAGCCCCAGCATTTT CASSLVGGAVVGGSNQPQHF
. TRBJ1-1 . TRBV29-1 TGCAGCGTTGAGCGAAGTAGTTTGAACACTGAAGCTTTCTTT CSVERSSLNTEAFF
once TRBJ2-5 TRBD2 TRBV29-1 TGCAGCGTTGTAAAGGGACTAGCGGGGGGGGGATCATTAGAGACCCAGTACTTC CSVVKGLAGGGSLETQYF
. TRBJ2-3 . TRBV30 TGTGCCTGGAGTCGACTTTCCGGGGCGACAGATACGCAGTATTTT CAWSRLSGATDTQYF
. TRBJ2-7 TRBD2 TRBV27 TGTGCCAGCAGTTCCCCTTTCACTAGCGGCTCCTACGAGCAGTACTTC CASSSPFTSGSYEQYF
. TRBJ2-3 . TRBV20-1 TGCAGTGCTAGTCTCCGCCTGGGACTCACAGATACGCAGTATTTT CSASLRLGLTDTQYF
. TRBJ2-1 TRBD2 TRBV5-1 TGCGCCAGCAGCGAAACCGGGACTAGCGGGGGGAATGAGCAGTTCTTC CASSETGTSGGNEQFF
once TRBJ1-2 . TRBV29-1 TGCAGCGTTGAAGAGAAGGGTCACTATGGCTACACCTTC CSVEEKGHYGYTF
few TRBJ1-1 . TRBV30 TGTGCCTGGAGTGTTCAGACTGAAGCTTTCTTT CAWSVQTEAFF
. TRBJ2-3 TRBD1 TRBV24-1 TGTGCCACCAGTGATTCCGGACAGGGTAGCACAGATACGCAGTATTTT CATSDSGQGSTDTQYF
. TRBJ1-2 . TRBV18 TGTGCCAGCTCACCCGGGACATTCGACTATGGCTACACCTTC CASSPGTFDYGYTF
. TRBJ1-6 TRBD1 TRBV23-1 TGCGCCAGCAGTCGGTGCCTCGGGCGACAGGGGGCCCATAATTCACCCCTCCACTTT CASSRCLGRQGAHNSPLHF
. TRBJ2-5 TRBD2 TRBV20-1 TGCAGTGCTCCTTTTAGCGGGGGCTCGGGTGGAACCCAGTACTTC CSAPFSGGSGGTQYF
. TRBJ1-1 . TRBV7-9 TGTGCCAGCACGAGCAGGACGAACACTGAAGCTTTCTTT CASTSRTNTEAFF
. TRBJ2-5 . TRBV20-1 TGCAGTGCTAGTATCCAGGGGCAAGAGACCCAGTACTTC CSASIQGQETQYF
. TRBJ2-2 . TRBV3-1 TGTGCCAGCAGCCAAGAAGGAGTCGGCCACACCGGGGAGCTGTTTTTT CASSQEGVGHTGELFF
. TRBJ1-2 TRBD1 TRBV3-1 TGTGCCAGCAGCCGTACGGGACAGACAGACTATGGCTACACCTTC CASSRTGQTDYGYTF